The clone carrying this T cell receptor beta chain was counted once. Its antigen is undetermined. Trimming cost V 3 bases and J 2 bases; bases outside gene matches: 1. This CDR3 spans 15 amino acids. Looked up from germline, CDR1 is SGHRS and CDR2 is YFSETQ. This entry is derived from a study of T cell responses to AZD1222 COVID-19 vaccine. General study findings and limits: The study found Spike-specific TCR breadth and depth rose after two AZD1222 doses.

TCRdb's copy holds only in-frame clones and misses some; the assay was immunoSEQ multiplex PCR. Of about 140,000 clones listed, over 90% were seen once; the top ten hold 0.85% to 0.95%. This chain links TRBV5-1 with TRBJ1-3; 11 nucleotides agree with TRBD1. This receptor was obtained from an adult in good health. Sequencing used peripheral blood, obtained on day 0 of MenACWY control vaccination. The CDR3 sequence is CASSSGQGAGNTIYF. In DNA, the CDR3 is TGCGCCAGCAGCTCGGGACAGGGGGCTGGAAACACCATATATTTT.